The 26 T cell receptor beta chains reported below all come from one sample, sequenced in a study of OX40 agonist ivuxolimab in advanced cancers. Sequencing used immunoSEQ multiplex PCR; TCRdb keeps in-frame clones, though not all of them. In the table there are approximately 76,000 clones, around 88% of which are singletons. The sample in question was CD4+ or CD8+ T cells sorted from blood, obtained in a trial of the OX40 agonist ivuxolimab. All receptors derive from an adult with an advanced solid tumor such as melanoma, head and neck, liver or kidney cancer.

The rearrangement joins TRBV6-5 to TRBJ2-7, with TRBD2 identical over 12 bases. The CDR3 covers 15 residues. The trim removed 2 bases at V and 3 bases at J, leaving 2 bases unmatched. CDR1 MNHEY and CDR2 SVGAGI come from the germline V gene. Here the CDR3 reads CASSYGTSGLYEQYF. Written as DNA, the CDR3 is TGTGCCAGCAGTTACGGGACTAGCGGGCTCTACGAGCAGTACTTC.

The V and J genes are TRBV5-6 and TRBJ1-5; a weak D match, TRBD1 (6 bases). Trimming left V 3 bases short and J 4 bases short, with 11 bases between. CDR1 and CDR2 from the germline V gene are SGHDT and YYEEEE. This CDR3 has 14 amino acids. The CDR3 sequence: CASSSTGLNQPQHF. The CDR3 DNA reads TGTGCCAGCAGCTCGACAGGCCTAAATCAGCCCCAGCATTTT.

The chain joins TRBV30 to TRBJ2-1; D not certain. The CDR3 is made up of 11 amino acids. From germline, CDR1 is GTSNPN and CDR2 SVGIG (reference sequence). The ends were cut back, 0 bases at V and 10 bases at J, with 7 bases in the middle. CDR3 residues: CAWSVGKEQFF. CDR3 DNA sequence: TGTGCCTGGAGTGTTGGAAAAGAGCAGTTCTTC.

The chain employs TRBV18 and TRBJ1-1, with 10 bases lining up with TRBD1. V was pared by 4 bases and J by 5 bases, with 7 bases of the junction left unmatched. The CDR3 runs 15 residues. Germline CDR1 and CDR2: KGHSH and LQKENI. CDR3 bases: TGTGCCAGCTCACTAGGGACAGGGGTTGAGACTGAAGCTTTCTTT. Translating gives CASSLGTGVETEAFF.

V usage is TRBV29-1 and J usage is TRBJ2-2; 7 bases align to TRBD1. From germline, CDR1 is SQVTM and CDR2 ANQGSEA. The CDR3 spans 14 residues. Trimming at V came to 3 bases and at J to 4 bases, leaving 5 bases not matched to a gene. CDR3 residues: CSVDRPGGTGELFF. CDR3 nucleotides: TGCAGCGTTGACCGCCCAGGGGGCACCGGGGAGCTGTTTTTT.

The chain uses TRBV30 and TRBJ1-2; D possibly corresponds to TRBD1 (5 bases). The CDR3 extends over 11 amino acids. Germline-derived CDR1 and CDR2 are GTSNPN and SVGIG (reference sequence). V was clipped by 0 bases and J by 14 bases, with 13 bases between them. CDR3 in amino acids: CAWSVQVAHTF. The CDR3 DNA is TGTGCCTGGAGTGTACAGGTTGCTCATACCTTC.

CDR3 amino acids: CASSPPGAVTTGELFF. CDR3 sequence (DNA): TGTGCCAGCAGCCCACCCGGGGCGGTAACCACCGGGGAGCTGTTTTTT. The chain uses TRBV7-9 and TRBJ2-2; D may match TRBD1 or TRBD2 (5 bases each). Germline CDR1 is SEHNR and CDR2 is FQNEAQ (reference sequence). There are 16 residues in the CDR3. The V and J ends lost 5 bases and 4 bases respectively, with 17 bases between them.

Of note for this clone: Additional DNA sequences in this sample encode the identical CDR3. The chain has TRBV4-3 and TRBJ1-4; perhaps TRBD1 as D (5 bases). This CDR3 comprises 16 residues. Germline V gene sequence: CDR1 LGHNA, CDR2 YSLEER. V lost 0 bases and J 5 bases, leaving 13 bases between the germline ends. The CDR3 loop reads CASSQDRGRRNEKLFF. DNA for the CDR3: TGCGCCAGCAGCCAAGATCGGGGCAGGAGAAATGAAAAACTGTTTTTT.

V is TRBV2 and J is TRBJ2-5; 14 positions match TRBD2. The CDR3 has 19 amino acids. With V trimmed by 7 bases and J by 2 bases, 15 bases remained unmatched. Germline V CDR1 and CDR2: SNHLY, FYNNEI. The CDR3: CASKVTSGGASPPQETQYF. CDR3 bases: TGTGCCAGCAAAGTGACTAGCGGGGGGGCCTCCCCCCCACAAGAGACCCAGTACTTC.

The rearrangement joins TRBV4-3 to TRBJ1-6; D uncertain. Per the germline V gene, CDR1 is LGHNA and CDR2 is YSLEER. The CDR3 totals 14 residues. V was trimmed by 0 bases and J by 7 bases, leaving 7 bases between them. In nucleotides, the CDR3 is TGCGCCAGCAGCCAAGAGACGGGGAATTCACCCCTCCACTTT. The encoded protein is CASSQETGNSPLHF.

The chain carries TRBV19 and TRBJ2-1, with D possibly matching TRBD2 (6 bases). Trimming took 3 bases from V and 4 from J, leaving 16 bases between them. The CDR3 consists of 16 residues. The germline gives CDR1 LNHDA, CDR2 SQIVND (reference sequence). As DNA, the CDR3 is TGTGCCAGTAGTATGTTATCCGGGAGAGGGTACAATGAGCAGTTCTTC. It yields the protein CASSMLSGRGYNEQFF.

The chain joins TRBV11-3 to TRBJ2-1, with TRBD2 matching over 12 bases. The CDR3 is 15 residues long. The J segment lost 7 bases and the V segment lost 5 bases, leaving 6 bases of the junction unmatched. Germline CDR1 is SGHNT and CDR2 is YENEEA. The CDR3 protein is CASSLTSGSTNEQFF. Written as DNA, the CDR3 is TGTGCCAGCAGCCTGACTAGCGGGAGTACGAATGAGCAGTTCTTC.

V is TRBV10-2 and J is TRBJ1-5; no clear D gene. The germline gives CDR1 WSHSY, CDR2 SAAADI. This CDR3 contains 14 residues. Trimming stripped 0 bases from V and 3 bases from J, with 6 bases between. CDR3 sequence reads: CASSESNINQPQHF. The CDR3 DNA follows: TGCGCCAGCAGTGAGTCGAATATCAATCAGCCCCAGCATTTT.

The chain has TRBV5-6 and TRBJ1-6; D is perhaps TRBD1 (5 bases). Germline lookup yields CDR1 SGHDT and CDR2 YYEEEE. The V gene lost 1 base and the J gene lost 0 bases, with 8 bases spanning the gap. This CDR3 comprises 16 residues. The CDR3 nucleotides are TGTGCCAGCAGCTTGAGGCAGGGCTCCTATAATTCACCCCTCCACTTT. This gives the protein CASSLRQGSYNSPLHF.

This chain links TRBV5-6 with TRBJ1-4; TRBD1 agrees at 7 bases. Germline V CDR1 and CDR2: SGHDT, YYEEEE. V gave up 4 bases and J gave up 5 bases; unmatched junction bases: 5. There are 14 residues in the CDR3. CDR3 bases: TGTGCCAGCAGCCAGGGGACAGTCAATGAAAAACTGTTTTTT. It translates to CASSQGTVNEKLFF. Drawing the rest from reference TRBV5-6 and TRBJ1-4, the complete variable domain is DAGVTQSPTHLIKTRGQQVTLRCSPKSGHDTVSWYQQALGQGPQFIFQYYEEEERQRGNFPDRFSGHQFPNYSSELNVNALLLGDSALYLCASSQGTVNEKLFFGSGTQLSVL.

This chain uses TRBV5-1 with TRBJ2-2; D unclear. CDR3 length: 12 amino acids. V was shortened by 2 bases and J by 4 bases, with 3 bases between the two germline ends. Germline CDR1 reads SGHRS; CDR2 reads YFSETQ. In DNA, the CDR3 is TGCGCCAGCAGCTTTGGCACCGGGGAGCTGTTTTTT. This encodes CASSFGTGELFF.

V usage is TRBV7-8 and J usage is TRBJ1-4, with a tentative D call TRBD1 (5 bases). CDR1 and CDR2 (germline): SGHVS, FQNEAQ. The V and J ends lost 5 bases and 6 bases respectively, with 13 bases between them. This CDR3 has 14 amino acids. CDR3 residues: CASSHRWGDEKLFF. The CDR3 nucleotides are TGTGCCAGCAGCCATAGGTGGGGGGATGAAAAACTGTTTTTT.

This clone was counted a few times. CDR3 DNA sequence: TGTGCCAGCAGCTTAAATCTAGCGGGAGGGCCGGAGACCCAGTACTTC. Protein sequence: CASSLNLAGGPETQYF. V gene TRBV11-3 combines with J gene TRBJ2-5; 12 bases line up with TRBD2. The J segment lost 5 bases and the V segment lost 2 bases, leaving 6 bases of the junction unmatched. CDR3 length equals 16 residues. The germline CDR1 and CDR2 sequences are SGHNT and YENEEA.

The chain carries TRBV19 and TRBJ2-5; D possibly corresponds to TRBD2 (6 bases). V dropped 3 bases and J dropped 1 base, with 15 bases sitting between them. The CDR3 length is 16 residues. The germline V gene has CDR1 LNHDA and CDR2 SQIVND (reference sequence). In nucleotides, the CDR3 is TGTGCCAGTAGTATCACCAACGGCGGGGTCCAAGAGACCCAGTACTTC. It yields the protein CASSITNGGVQETQYF.

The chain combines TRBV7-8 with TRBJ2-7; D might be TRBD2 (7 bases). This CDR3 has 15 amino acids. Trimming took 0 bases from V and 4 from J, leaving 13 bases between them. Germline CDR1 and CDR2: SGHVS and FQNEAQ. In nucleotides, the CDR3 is TGTGCCAGCAGCTTAGCGGGGGGGCTTTATTACGAGCAGTACTTC. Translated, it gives CASSLAGGLYYEQYF.

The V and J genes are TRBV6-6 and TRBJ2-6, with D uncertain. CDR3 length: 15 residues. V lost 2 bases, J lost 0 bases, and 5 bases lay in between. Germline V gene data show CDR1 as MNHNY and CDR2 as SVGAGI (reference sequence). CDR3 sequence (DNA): TGTGCCAGCAGTTACAGGTTCTCTGGGGCCAACGTCCTGACTTTC. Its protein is CASSYRFSGANVLTF.

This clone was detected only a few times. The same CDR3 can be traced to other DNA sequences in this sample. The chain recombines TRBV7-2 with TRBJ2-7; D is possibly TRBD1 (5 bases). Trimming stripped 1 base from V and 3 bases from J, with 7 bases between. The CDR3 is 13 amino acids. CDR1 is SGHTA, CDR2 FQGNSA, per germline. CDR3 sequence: CASSLGRDYEQYF. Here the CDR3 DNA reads TGTGCCAGCAGCTTAGGCAGGGACTACGAGCAGTACTTC.

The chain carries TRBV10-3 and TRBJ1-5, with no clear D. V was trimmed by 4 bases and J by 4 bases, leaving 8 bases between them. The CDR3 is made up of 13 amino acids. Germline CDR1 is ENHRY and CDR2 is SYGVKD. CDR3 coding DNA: TGTGCCATCAGTGTCGGGTTAAATCAGCCCCAGCATTTT. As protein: CAISVGLNQPQHF.

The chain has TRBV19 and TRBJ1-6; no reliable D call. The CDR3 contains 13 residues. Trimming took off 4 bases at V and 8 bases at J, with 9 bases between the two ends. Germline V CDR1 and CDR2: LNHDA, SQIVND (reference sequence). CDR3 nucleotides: TGTGCCAGTAGTAGGACTCCGGATTCACCCCTCCACTTT. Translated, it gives CASSRTPDSPLHF. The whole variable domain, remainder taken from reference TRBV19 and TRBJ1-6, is DGGITQSPKYLFRKEGQNVTLSCEQNLNHDAMYWYRQDPGQGLRLIYYSQIVNDFQKGDIAEGYSVSREKKESFPLTVTSAQKNPTAFYLCASSRTPDSPLHFGNGTRLTVT.

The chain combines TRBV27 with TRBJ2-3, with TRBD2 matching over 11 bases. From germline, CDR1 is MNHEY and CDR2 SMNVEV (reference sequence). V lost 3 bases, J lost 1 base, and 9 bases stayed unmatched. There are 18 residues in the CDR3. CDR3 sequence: CASSFYGGGLAGTDTQYF. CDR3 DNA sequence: TGTGCCAGCAGTTTCTACGGGGGGGGACTAGCGGGCACAGATACGCAGTATTTT.

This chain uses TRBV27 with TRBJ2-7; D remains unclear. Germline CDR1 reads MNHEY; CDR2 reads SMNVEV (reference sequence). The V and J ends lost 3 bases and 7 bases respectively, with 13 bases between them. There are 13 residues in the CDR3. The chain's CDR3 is CASSFLVPGEQYF. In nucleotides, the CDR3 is TGTGCCAGCAGTTTCCTAGTCCCTGGGGAGCAGTACTTC.